These T cell receptor beta chains were read from a single sample in a study of blood T cell repertoires in COVID-19. Assay: immunoSEQ multiplex PCR; the TCRdb copy retains only in-frame clones and omits some. The repertoire holds 55,000 to 80,000 clones, with less than 85% as singletons. Sequences were obtained from peripheral blood. These TCRs come from a woman aged 80 or over with acute or convalescent COVID-19. CDR3s include the opening cysteine and the closing phenylalanine or tryptophan. D genes are given only for firm matches.

>TRBD2|TRBJ2-1|TRBV7-6
CASRQTSGLGNEQFF
>.|TRBJ2-2|TRBV13
CASSSRTVNTGELFF
>.|TRBJ1-1|TRBV5-4
CASSVTQENTEAFF
>TRBD1|TRBJ2-7|TRBV5-1
CASSTGQGGYEQYF
>.|TRBJ2-7|TRBV24-1
CATSDWGQGHEQYF
>TRBD2|TRBJ2-7|TRBV28
CASSLAGVGYEQYF
>.|TRBJ2-3|TRBV12-3/TRBV12-4
CASSLLGSDTQYF
>.|TRBJ1-4|TRBV6-4
CASSLWEFNEKLFF
>TRBD2|TRBJ2-1|TRBV7-2
CASSYKSGGDEQFF
>TRBD2|TRBJ2-1|TRBV18
CASSRRTSGIEFNEQFF
>.|TRBJ1-6|TRBV4-2
CASSQAGNSPLHF
>.|TRBJ2-1|TRBV2
CASSSDFHNEQFF
>TRBD1|TRBJ1-5|TRBV2
CASSRDREIQPQHF
>.|TRBJ2-1|TRBV30
CAWSGGNNEQFF
>TRBD1|TRBJ1-1|TRBV7-6
CASSPGDRQYEAFF
>.|TRBJ2-3|TRBV7-7
CASSLSHSGTDTQYF
>.|TRBJ1-2|TRBV29-1
CSVLTGDTNYGYTF
>.|TRBJ1-4|TRBV30
CAWNRADEKLFF
>.|TRBJ1-2|TRBV2
CASRLAGVNYGYTF
>.|TRBJ1-1|TRBV5-1
CASRGGLNTEAFF
>TRBD2|TRBJ2-7|TRBV24-1
CATSDFAGGGPEEQYF
>.|TRBJ1-5|TRBV19
CASSFSGQPQHF
>TRBD1|TRBJ2-2|TRBV11-3
CASSSGQQNTGELFF
>.|TRBJ2-2|TRBV25-1
CASSDPRRADTGELFF
>TRBD1|TRBJ1-2|TRBV2
CASRGTGNYGYTF
>TRBD2|TRBJ2-1|TRBV2
CASSNGLAGSDEQFF
>TRBD2|TRBJ2-7|TRBV2
CASRGLAGSLSYEQYF
>TRBD2|TRBJ2-7|TRBV18
CASSPLPSGPYEQYF
>TRBD1|TRBJ2-5|TRBV5-8
CASSWGQYETQYF
>.|TRBJ1-5|TRBV21-1
CASRMDRVWGNQPQHF
>.|TRBJ1-1|TRBV9
CASSWALNTEAFF
>TRBD2|TRBJ2-7|TRBV5-6
CASKELAVTYEQYF
>.|TRBJ1-1|TRBV11-3
CASSSRQVMNTEAFF
>.|TRBJ2-3|TRBV30
CAWSVASATDTQYF
>TRBD1|TRBJ2-3|TRBV7-6
CASSPGQYTDTQYF
>.|TRBJ2-3|TRBV10-2
CASSEGADTQYF
>TRBD1|TRBJ1-5|TRBV5-8
CASRSGTGHQPQHF